Detailed here is one T cell receptor beta chain. The antigen remains undetermined. The data belong to a study of T-cell memory formation after mild COVID-19. Study-wide results and limits: Mostly located in CM and EM were contracting CD4+ clones, with contracting CD8+ clones located in EMRA. Pre-infection memory harbored some responding clones, suggesting cross-reactive memory joined.

Germline assignment: CDR1 MNHEY and CDR2 SVGAGI. This CDR3 has 13 residues. Between the trimmed V and J ends, which lost 4 bases and 6 bases, there was a span of 12 bases. MiXCR, applied by TCRdb to the 5' RACE reads, yields one record per CDR3 protein. This table has hundreds of thousands of distinct CDR3 sequences, 25% to 30% appearing once. The sequence was collected from an adult woman who had mild COVID-19 (a few samples of this study predate the infection). Cell type and time point are not known. The rearrangement links TRBV6-5 to TRBJ1-2; D remains unclear. Sequenced: PBMCs or a T cell subset sorted from them (not recorded which). CDR3 in amino acids: CASSSGAPDGYTF. CDR3 sequence (DNA): TGTGCCAGCAGTTCTGGTGCCCCAGATGGCTACACCTTC.